This TCR beta chain was recorded in a study of shared clonotypes between healthy human individuals. Study at large: Two female and a few male donors aged 18 to 49 were enrolled. CD8 memory received one plate per donor, CD8 naive two, CD4 memory three and CD4 naive three. Whole-study results and caveats: Naive CD4 clonotypes were shared across a handful of donors at about 5%.

Sequencing used immunoSEQ multiplex PCR; TCRdb keeps in-frame clones, though not all of them. The data contain around 980,000 clones, about 84% of them singletons. The CDR3 loop spans 15 amino acids. Germline loops: CDR1 GTSNPN, CDR2 SVGIG (reference sequence). The V gene lost 6 bases and the J gene lost 1 base, with 15 bases spanning the gap. On this clone itself: What it binds is not known.

Specimen: memory CD4+ T cells from PBMCs. Subset denoted: CD45RA-negative fraction. The chain combines TRBV30 with TRBJ2-2, with D perhaps matching TRBD1 (6 bases). The clonotype originates from a man aged 18 to 29 in good health. Some clones in this sample may be carry-over from other donors' samples. In DNA, the CDR3 is TGTGCCTGCCCAATTAAGACAGGGAACACCGGGGAGCTGTTTTTT. It encodes CACPIKTGNTGELFF.